This T cell receptor (beta chain) was retrieved from a study of molecular identifiers for immune sequencing clone quantification. Study context: Replicate runs used RNA from roughly 21,000 or 96,000 naive CD8 cells, which was split five ways into aliquots, and four of those aliquots were then sequenced.

Using its own MiXCR run on the PCR reads, TCRdb lists one record per CDR3 protein. This sample has under 100,000 distinct CDR3 sequences; around a quarter occur once, and the top ten carry approximately 0.8%. In the sort, naive CD8 T cells were defined as CD8+CD4-CCR7+CD45RA+. Whole-study findings and limits: Detecting spiked Jurkat TCR RNA from one cell among around 950,000 naive cells was reportedly possible. Clonotypes topping 20 RNA copies carried over 98% of effector molecules but under 1% of naive ones.

Per germline, CDR1 SGHDT and CDR2 YYEEEE. The CDR3 totals 16 residues. Notes on this clonotype: Its specificity is unknown. Being one base from a much bigger clone, this may be a read error.

This chain connects TRBV5-6 to TRBJ2-3; TRBD1 aligns across 7 bases. The sequenced sample consisted of naive CD8+ T cells from blood, with Jurkat cell RNA spiked in. Subset reported: FACS-sorted CD8+CD4-CCR7+CD45RA+ naive T cells. This TCR came from a human donor in good health. Some libraries in this study had Jurkat cell RNA spiked in. For the CDR3, the DNA is TGTGTCAGCAGACCGAACGACAGGGTCCGGCCAGATACGCAGTATTTT. This encodes CVSRPNDRVRPDTQYF.